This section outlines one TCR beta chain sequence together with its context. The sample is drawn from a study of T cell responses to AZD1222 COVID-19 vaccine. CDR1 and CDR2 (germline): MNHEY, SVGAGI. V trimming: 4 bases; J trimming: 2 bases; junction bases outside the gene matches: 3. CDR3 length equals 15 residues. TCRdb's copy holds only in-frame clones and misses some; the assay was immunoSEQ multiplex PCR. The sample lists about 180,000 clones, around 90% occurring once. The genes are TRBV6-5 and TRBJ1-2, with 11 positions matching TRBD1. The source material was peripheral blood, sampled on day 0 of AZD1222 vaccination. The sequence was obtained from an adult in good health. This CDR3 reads CASSLDRGQNYGYTF. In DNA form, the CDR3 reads TGTGCCAGCAGTTTGGACAGGGGGCAGAACTATGGCTACACCTTC.